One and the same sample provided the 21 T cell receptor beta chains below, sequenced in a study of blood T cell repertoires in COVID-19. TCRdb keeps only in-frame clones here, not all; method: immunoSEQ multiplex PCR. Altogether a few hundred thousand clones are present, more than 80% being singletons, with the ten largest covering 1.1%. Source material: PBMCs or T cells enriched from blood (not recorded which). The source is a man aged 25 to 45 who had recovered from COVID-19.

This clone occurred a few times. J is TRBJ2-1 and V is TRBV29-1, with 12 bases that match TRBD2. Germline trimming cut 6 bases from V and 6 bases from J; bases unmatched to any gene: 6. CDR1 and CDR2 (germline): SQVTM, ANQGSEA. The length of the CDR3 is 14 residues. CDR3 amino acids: CSVTPGLAGNEQFF. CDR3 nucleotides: TGCAGCGTCACACCGGGACTAGCGGGCAATGAGCAGTTCTTC.

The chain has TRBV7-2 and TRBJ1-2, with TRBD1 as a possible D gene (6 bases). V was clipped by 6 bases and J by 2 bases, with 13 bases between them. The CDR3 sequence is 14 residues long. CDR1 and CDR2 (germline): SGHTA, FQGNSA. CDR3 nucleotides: TGTGCCAGCAGACTCGACAGGAACAACTATGGCTACACCTTC. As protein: CASRLDRNNYGYTF.

Written as DNA, the CDR3 is TGTGCCAGTACGCAGACAACTAATGAAAAACTGTTTTTT. Its protein is CASTQTTNEKLFF. This chain links TRBV19 with TRBJ1-4, with D unclear. The CDR3 consists of 13 residues. The V end was cut by 7 bases, the J end by 0 bases, with 6 bases between. CDR1 is LNHDA, CDR2 SQIVND, per germline (reference sequence).

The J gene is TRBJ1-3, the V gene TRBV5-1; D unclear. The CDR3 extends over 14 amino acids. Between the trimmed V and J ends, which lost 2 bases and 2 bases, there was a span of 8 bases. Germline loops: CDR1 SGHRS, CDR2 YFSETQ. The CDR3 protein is CASSFGSAGNTIYF. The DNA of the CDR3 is TGCGCCAGCAGCTTCGGGTCAGCTGGAAACACCATATATTTT. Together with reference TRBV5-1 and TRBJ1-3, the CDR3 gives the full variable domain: KAGVTQTPRYLIKTRGQQVTLSCSPISGHRSVSWYQQTPGQGLQFLFEYFSETQRNKGNFPGRFSGRQFSNSRSEMNVSTLELGDSALYLCASSFGSAGNTIYFGEGSWLTVV.

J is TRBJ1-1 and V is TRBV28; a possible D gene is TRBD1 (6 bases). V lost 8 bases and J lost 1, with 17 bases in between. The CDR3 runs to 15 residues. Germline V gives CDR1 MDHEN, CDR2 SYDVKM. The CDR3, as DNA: TGTGCCAGCCTCCTCCGGGACAAGACGAACACTGAAGCTTTCTTT. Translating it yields CASLLRDKTNTEAFF.

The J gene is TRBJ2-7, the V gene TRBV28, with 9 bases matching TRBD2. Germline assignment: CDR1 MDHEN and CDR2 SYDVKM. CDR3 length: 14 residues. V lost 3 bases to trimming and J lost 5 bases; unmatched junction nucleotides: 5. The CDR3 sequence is CASSFWSSGDEQYF. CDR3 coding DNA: TGTGCCAGCAGTTTCTGGTCTAGCGGGGACGAGCAGTACTTC.

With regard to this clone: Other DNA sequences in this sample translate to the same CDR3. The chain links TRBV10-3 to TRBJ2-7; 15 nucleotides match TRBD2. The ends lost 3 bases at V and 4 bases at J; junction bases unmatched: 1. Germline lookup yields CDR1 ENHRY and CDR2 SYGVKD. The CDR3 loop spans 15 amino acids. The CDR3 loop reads CAISDGLAGGYEQYF. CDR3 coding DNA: TGTGCCATCAGTGATGGACTAGCGGGAGGGTACGAGCAGTACTTC.

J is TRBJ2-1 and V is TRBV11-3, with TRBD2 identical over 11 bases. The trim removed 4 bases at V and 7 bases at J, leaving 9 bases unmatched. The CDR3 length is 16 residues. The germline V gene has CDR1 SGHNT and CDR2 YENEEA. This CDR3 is CASSSATSGSFNEQFF. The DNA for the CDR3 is TGTGCCAGCAGCTCCGCCACTAGCGGGAGTTTTAATGAGCAGTTCTTC.

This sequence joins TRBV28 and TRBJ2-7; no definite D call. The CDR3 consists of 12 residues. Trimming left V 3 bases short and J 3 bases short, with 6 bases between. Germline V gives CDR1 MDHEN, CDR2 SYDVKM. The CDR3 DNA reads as TGTGCCAGCAGTTTTGAGGTCTACGAGCAGTACTTC. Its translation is CASSFEVYEQYF.

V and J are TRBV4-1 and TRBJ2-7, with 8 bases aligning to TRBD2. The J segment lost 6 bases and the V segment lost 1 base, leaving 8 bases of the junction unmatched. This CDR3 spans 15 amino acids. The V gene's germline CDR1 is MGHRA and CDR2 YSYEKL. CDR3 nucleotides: TGCGCCAGCAGCCAAGGGGGACTAGGATTGGGCGAGCAGTACTTC. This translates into CASSQGGLGLGEQYF.

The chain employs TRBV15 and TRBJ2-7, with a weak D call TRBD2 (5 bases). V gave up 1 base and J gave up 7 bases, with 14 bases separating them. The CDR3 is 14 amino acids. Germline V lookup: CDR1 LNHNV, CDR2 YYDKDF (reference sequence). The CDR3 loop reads CATSRGQLPGEQYF. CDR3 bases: TGTGCCACCAGCAGAGGGCAGCTCCCGGGGGAGCAGTACTTC.

The CDR3 DNA follows: TGCGCCAGCAGCCCCGGGACAGGGAGTAAAGCTTTCTTT. Its protein is CASSPGTGSKAFF. The V call is TRBV5-1, the J call TRBJ1-1, with 9 bases that match TRBD1. The CDR3 is made up of 13 amino acids. Germline loops: CDR1 SGHRS, CDR2 YFSETQ. V lost 4 bases, J lost 9 bases, and 7 bases stayed unmatched.

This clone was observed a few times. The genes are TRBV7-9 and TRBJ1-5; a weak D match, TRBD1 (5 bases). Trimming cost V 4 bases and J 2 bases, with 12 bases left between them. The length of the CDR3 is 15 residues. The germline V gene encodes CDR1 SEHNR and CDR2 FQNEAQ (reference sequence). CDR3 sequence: CASSSQGVGNQPQHF. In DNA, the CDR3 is TGTGCCAGCAGCTCCCAGGGTGTTGGCAATCAGCCCCAGCATTTT.

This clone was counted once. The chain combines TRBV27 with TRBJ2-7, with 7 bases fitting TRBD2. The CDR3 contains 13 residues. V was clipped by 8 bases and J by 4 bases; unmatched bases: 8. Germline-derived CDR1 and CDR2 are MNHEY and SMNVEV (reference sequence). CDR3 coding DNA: TGTGCCAGCGCTCGCGGGACTACATACGAGCAGTACTTC. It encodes CASARGTTYEQYF.

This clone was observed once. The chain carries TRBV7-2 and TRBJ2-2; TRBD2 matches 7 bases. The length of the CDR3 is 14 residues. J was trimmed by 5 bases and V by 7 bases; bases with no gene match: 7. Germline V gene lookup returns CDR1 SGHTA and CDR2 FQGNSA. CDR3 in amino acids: CASILTSYTGELFF. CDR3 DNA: TGTGCCAGCATTCTGACTAGCTATACCGGGGAGCTGTTTTTT.

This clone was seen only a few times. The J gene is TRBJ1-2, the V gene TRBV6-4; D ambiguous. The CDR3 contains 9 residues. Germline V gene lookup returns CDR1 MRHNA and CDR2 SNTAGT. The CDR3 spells CAAGWGYTF. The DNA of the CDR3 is TGTGCGGCAGGCTGGGGCTACACCTTC.

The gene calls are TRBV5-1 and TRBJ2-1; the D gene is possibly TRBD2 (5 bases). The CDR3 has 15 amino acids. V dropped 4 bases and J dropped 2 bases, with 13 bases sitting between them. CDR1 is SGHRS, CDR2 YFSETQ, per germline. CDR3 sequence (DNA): TGCGCCAGCAGCCCGGACTCAGGCACCTACAATGAGCAGTTCTTC. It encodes CASSPDSGTYNEQFF.

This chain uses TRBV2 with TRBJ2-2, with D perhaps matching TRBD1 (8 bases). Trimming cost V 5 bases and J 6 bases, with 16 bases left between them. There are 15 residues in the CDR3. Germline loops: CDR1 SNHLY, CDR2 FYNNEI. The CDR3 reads CASSSSGTGAGELFF. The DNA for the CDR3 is TGTGCCAGCAGTTCCAGCGGGACAGGCGCCGGGGAGCTGTTTTTT.

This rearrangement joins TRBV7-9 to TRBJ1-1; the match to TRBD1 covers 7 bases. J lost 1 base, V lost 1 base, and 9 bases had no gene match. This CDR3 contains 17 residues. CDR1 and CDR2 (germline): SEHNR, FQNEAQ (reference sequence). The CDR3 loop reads CASSLDRGAGRNTEAFF. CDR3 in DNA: TGTGCCAGCAGCTTAGACAGGGGCGCGGGTAGGAACACTGAAGCTTTCTTT.

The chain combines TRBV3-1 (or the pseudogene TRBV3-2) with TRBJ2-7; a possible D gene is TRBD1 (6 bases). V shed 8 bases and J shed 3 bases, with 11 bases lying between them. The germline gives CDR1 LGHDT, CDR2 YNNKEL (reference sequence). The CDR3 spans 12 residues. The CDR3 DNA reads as TGTGCCAGCGGCGACAGGATCTACGAGCAGTACTTC. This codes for CASGDRIYEQYF.

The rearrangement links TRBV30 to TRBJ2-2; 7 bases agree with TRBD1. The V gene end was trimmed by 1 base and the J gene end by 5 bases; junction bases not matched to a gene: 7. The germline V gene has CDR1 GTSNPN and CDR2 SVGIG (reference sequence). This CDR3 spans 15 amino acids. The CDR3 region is CAWSAGGRGTGELFF. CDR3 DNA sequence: TGTGCCTGGAGTGCAGGGGGAAGGGGGACCGGGGAGCTGTTTTTT. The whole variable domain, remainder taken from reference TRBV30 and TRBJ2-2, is SQTIHQWPATLVQPVGSPLSLECTVEGTSNPNLYWYRQAAGRGLQLLFYSVGIGQISSEVPQNLSASRPQDRQFILSSKKLLLSDSGFYLCAWSAGGRGTGELFFGEGSRLTVL.